Below, 18 T cell receptor beta chains from the same sample are listed, as sequenced in a study of identical twins. TCRdb itself ran the 5' RACE reads through MiXCR, one entry per CDR3 protein. The sample records about 690,000 distinct CDR3 sequences, 5.5% to 6.5% being singletons. The sample was naive T cells sorted from blood. The receptor set was obtained from a man aged 18-30 years in good health.

This chain uses TRBV11-2 with TRBJ2-1; possible D gene TRBD2, 6 bases. The CDR3 runs to 17 residues. Looked up from germline, CDR1 is SGHAT and CDR2 is FQNNGV. Trimming pared 5 bases from V and 0 bases from J, leaving 17 bases between. Here the CDR3 DNA reads TGTGCCAGCAGCCAGGAGGGCTATTCTAGCTCCTACAATGAGCAGTTCTTC. Amino acids: CASSQEGYSSSYNEQFF.

This clonotype was seen at least ten times. This chain uses TRBV20-1 with TRBJ1-5; D perhaps matches TRBD1 (6 bases). The germline V and J ends were trimmed by 7 bases and 0 bases, with 19 bases remaining between them. The germline gives CDR1 DFQATT, CDR2 SNEGSKA (reference sequence). This CDR3 has 16 amino acids. The CDR3 region has the DNA TGCAGTGTTACAGGGCCGGCTTTTTATAGCAATCAGCCCCAGCATTTT. It translates to CSVTGPAFYSNQPQHF.

This clonotype was seen at least ten times. V usage is TRBV20-1 and J usage is TRBJ1-5, with TRBD1 identical over 9 bases. Germline-derived CDR1 and CDR2 are DFQATT and SNEGSKA (reference sequence). The CDR3 has 15 residues. Losses at the gene ends were 4 bases for V and 3 bases for J; bases not matched to a gene: 7. CDR3 in DNA: TGCAGTGCTAAATCACAGGGGGCCAACAATCAGCCCCAGCATTTT. Translation: CSAKSQGANNQPQHF.

This clonotype came up many times. The chain combines TRBV28 with TRBJ2-7; TRBD2 matches at 8 bases. After removal of 1 base from V and 6 bases from J, the junction contained 11 bases not matched to a gene. The CDR3 is 16 amino acids. CDR1 and CDR2 (germline): MDHEN, SYDVKM. For the CDR3, the DNA is TGTGCCAGCAGTTTATCGTCGGTGGGGCTAGCGGGCGAGCAGTACTTC. Translation: CASSLSSVGLAGEQYF.

This clonotype has a count of ten or more. This chain links TRBV2 with TRBJ2-5; no clear D gene. The V end was cut by 3 bases, the J end by 1 base, with 12 bases between. The CDR3 length is 15 residues. Germline V CDR1 and CDR2: SNHLY, FYNNEI. The CDR3 loop is CASSEGMDFQETQYF. The CDR3 coding sequence is TGTGCCAGCAGTGAGGGCATGGATTTCCAAGAGACCCAGTACTTC.

This clonotype was seen at least ten times. The chain couples TRBV6-1 to TRBJ1-5, with 7 bases that match TRBD1. This CDR3 is built from 13 residues. J gave up 5 bases and V 6 bases, and 4 bases lay outside the gene matches. Germline-derived CDR1 and CDR2 are MNHNS and SASEGT. The CDR3 DNA reads as TGTGCCAGCAGGACGGACAGGTATCAGCCCCAGCATTTT. The encoded protein is CASRTDRYQPQHF.

This clonotype was detected ten times or more. The rearrangement links TRBV11-2 to TRBJ2-1; 8 bases align to TRBD1. From germline, CDR1 is SGHAT and CDR2 FQNNGV. Trimming at V came to 5 bases and at J to 2 bases, leaving 5 bases not matched to a gene. The CDR3 loop spans 15 amino acids. CDR3 amino acids: CASSQTGGTYNEQFF. Here the CDR3 DNA reads TGTGCCAGCAGCCAAACAGGGGGGACCTACAATGAGCAGTTCTTC.

This clonotype came up a few times. The genes are TRBV5-6 and TRBJ2-1; 11 nucleotides line up with TRBD2. V dropped 4 bases and J dropped 9; count of bases not matched to a gene: 12. The CDR3 spans 16 residues. Germline assignment: CDR1 SGHDT and CDR2 YYEEEE. The CDR3, as DNA: TGTGCCAGCAGCCCAAGGACTAGCGGGTTTGGGGGTGAGCAGTTCTTC. Protein: CASSPRTSGFGGEQFF.

The rearrangement uses TRBV7-8 and TRBJ2-6; no clear D. This CDR3 spans 14 amino acids. V was trimmed by 5 bases and J by 4 bases, leaving 9 bases between them. Germline V gene data show CDR1 as SGHVS and CDR2 as FQNEAQ. The CDR3 is CASSTMSGANVLTF. The CDR3, as DNA: TGTGCCAGCAGCACCATGTCCGGGGCCAACGTCCTGACTTTC.

The J gene is TRBJ2-1, the V gene TRBV5-4; 12 nucleotides align to TRBD2. This CDR3 spans 16 amino acids. With V trimmed by 5 bases and J by 7 bases, 10 bases remained unmatched. Germline V gene data show CDR1 as SGHNT and CDR2 as YYREEE (reference sequence). In DNA form, the CDR3 reads TGTGCCAGCAGGCAAAGCCCCCTAGCGGGAGGGAATGAGCAGTTCTTC. This codes for CASRQSPLAGGNEQFF.

This clonotype was counted a few times. The chain links TRBV18 to TRBJ2-3; D gene unclear. Germline loops: CDR1 KGHSH, CDR2 LQKENI. V lost 3 bases and J lost 3, with 4 bases in between. The CDR3 runs to 12 residues. The CDR3, as DNA: TGTGCCAGCTCACCGAAGACAGATACGCAGTATTTT. This sequence encodes CASSPKTDTQYF.

This clonotype was picked up a small number of times. V and J are TRBV7-2 and TRBJ2-1; 9 nucleotides agree with TRBD2. The CDR3 sequence is 15 residues long. Per the germline V gene, CDR1 is SGHTA and CDR2 is FQGNSA. With V trimmed by 5 bases and J by 6 bases, 8 bases remained unmatched. CDR3 DNA: TGTGCCAGCAGCGTCGCTAGCGGGGCTGTCAATGAGCAGTTCTTC. It codes for CASSVASGAVNEQFF.

The genes are TRBV2 and TRBJ2-2; D unclear. V was pared by 7 bases and J by 0 bases, with 9 bases between. This CDR3 has 14 residues. In germline, CDR1 is SNHLY, CDR2 FYNNEI. The CDR3 here is CASIAGPNTGELFF. In DNA form, the CDR3 reads TGTGCCAGCATCGCAGGTCCGAACACCGGGGAGCTGTTTTTT.

J is TRBJ1-4 and V is TRBV7-2; perhaps TRBD1 as D (5 bases). CDR1 is SGHTA, CDR2 FQGNSA, per germline. V dropped 6 bases and J dropped 0 bases, with 14 bases sitting between them. This CDR3 is 16 amino acids long. DNA of the CDR3: TGTGCCAGCAGACTTGGGGCAGGAGCAACTAATGAAAAACTGTTTTTT. Residues: CASRLGAGATNEKLFF. The whole variable domain, remainder taken from reference TRBV7-2 and TRBJ1-4, is GAGVSQSPSNKVTEKGKDVELRCDPISGHTALYWYRQSLGQGLEFLIYFQGNSAPDKSGLPSDRFSAERTGGSVSTLTIQRTQQEDSAVYLCASRLGAGATNEKLFFGSGTQLSVL.

V is TRBV3-1 and J is TRBJ1-1, with D maybe TRBD1 (6 bases). The CDR3 is 13 amino acids. V lost 2 bases, J lost 11 bases, and 15 bases lay in between. The germline gives CDR1 LGHDT, CDR2 YNNKEL (reference sequence). CDR3 bases: TGTGCCAGCAGCCAATCCAACAGGGTATTTGCTTTCTTT. Encoded protein: CASSQSNRVFAFF.

This clonotype came up a few times. The chain joins TRBV29-1 to TRBJ2-2; the match to TRBD1 covers 7 bases. The V and J ends lost 7 bases and 0 bases, in that order; junction bases with no gene match: 5. This CDR3 has 14 residues. In germline, CDR1 is SQVTM, CDR2 ANQGSEA. The CDR3 sequence: CSAGQATNTGELFF. The CDR3 nucleotides read TGCAGCGCAGGACAGGCCACGAACACCGGGGAGCTGTTTTTT.

As concerns this clonotype: A read error is possible here, since a much larger clone lies one base away. V gene TRBV6-1 combines with J gene TRBJ2-7, with D tentatively TRBD1 (5 bases). This CDR3 spans 13 amino acids. Germline CDR1 is MNHNS and CDR2 is SASEGT. As DNA, the CDR3 is TGTGCCACCTGGAACCCAGGGAAGTACGAGCGGTACTTC. This codes for CATWNPGKYERYF.

This clonotype was recorded at least ten times. This chain links TRBV12-3 or TRBV12-4 with TRBJ1-1; TRBD1 matches 7 bases. Unmatched junction bases numbered 4, after V lost 6 bases and J lost 6 bases. The CDR3 is made up of 12 amino acids. In DNA form, the CDR3 reads TGTGCCAGCAGCCTGGGACAGCCTGAAGCTTTCTTT. Translated: CASSLGQPEAFF.